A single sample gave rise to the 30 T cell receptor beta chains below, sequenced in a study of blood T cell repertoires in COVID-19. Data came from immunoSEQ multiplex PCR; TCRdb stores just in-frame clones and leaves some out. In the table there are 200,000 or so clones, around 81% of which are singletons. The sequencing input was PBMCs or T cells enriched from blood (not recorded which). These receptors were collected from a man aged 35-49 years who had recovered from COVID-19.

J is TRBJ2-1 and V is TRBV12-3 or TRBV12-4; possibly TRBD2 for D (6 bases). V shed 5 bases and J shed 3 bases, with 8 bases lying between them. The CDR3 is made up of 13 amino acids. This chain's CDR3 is CASSIGGYNEQFF. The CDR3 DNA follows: TGTGCCAGCAGTATCGGGGGCTACAATGAGCAGTTCTTC.

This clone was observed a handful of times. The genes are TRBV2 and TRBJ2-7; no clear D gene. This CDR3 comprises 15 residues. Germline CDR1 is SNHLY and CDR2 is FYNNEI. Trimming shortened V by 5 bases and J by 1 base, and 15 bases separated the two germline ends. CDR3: CASSHTLGLSYEQYF. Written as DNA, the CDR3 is TGTGCCAGCAGTCACACCCTGGGCCTATCCTACGAGCAGTACTTC.

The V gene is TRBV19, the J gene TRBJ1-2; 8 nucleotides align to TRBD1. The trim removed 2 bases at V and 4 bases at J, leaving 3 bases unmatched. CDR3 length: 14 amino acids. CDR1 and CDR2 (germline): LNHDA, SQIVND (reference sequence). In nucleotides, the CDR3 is TGTGCCAGTAGTATAAGAGGACAGGGCTATGGCTACACCTTC. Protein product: CASSIRGQGYGYTF. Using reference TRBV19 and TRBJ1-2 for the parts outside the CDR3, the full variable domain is DGGITQSPKYLFRKEGQNVTLSCEQNLNHDAMYWYRQDPGQGLRLIYYSQIVNDFQKGDIAEGYSVSREKKESFPLTVTSAQKNPTAFYLCASSIRGQGYGYTFGSGTRLTVV.

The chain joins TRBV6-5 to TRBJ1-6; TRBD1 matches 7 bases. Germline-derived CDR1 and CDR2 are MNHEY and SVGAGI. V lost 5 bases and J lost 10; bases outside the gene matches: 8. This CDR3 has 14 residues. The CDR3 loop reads CASSRTGKGSPLHF. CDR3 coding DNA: TGTGCCAGCAGTAGGACAGGCAAGGGGTCACCCCTCCACTTT.

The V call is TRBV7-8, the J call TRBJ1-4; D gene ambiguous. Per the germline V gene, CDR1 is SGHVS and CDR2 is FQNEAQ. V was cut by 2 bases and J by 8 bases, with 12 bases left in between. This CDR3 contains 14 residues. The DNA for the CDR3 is TGTGCCAGCAGCTTACTGGGGTCGGGAGAAAAACTGTTTTTT. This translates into CASSLLGSGEKLFF.

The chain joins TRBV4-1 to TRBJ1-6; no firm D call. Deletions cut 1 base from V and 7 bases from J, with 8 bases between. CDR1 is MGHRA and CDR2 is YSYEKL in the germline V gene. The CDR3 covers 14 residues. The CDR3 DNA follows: TGCGCCAGCAGCCAAGGACTTTTCAATTCACCCCTCCACTTT. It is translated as CASSQGLFNSPLHF.

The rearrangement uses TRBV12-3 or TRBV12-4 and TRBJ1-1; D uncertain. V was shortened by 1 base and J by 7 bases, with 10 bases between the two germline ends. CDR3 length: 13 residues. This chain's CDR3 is CASSLDSQIEAFF. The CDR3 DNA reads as TGTGCCAGCAGTTTAGACAGCCAGATTGAAGCTTTCTTT.

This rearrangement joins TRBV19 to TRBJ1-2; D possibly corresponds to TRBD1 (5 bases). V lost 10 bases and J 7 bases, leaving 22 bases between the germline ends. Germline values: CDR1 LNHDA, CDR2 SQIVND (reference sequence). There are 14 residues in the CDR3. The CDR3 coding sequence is TGTGCCACCTTGAAGCGCGCGGGGGAAGGTGGCTACACCTTC. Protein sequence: CATLKRAGEGGYTF.

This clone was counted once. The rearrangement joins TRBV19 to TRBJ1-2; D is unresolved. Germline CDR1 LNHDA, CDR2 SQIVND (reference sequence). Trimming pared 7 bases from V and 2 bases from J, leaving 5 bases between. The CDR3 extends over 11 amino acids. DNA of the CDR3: TGTGCCAGTACCATGAACTATGGCTACACCTTC. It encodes CASTMNYGYTF.

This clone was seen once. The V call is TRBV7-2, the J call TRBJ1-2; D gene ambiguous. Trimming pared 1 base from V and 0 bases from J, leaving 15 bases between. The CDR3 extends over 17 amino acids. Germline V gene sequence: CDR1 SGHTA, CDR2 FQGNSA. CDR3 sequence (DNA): TGTGCCAGCAGCTTAGTTCAGGCGCTGTCAGCTAACTATGGCTACACCTTC. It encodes CASSLVQALSANYGYTF.

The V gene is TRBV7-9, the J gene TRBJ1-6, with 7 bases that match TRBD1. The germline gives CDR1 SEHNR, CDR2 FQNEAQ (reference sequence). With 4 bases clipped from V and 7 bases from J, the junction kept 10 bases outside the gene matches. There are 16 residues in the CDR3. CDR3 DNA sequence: TGTGCCAGCAGCTCCCTCATACCGACAGGGAATTCACCCCTCCACTTT. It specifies CASSSLIPTGNSPLHF.

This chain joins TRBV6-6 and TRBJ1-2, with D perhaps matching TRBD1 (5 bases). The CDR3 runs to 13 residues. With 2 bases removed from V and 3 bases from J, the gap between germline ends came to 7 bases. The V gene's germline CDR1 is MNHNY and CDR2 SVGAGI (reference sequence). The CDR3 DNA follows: TGTGCCAGCAGTTACGGAGGGGACTATGGCTACACCTTC. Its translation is CASSYGGDYGYTF.

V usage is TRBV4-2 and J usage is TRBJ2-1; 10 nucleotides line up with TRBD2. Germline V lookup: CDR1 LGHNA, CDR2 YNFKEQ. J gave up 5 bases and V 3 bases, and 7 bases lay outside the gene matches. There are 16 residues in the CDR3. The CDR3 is CASSHVSGGDNNEQFF. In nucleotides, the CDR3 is TGTGCCAGCAGCCACGTAAGCGGGGGGGATAACAATGAGCAGTTCTTC.

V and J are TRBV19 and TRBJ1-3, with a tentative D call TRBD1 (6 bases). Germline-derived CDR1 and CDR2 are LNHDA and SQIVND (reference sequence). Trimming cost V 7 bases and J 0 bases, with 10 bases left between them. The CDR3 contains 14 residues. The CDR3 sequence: CASNGQNSGNTIYF. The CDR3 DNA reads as TGTGCCAGTAACGGACAGAACTCTGGAAACACCATATATTTT.

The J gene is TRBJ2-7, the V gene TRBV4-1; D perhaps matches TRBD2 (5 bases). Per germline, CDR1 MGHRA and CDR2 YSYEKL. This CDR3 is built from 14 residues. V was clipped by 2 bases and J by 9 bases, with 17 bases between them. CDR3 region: CASSQPRTGLGQYF. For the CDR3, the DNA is TGCGCCAGCAGCCAACCCAGGACTGGTTTGGGGCAGTACTTC.

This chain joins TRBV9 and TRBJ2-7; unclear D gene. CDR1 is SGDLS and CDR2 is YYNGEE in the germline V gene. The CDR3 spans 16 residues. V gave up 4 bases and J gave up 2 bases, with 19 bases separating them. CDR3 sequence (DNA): TGTGCCAGCAGCAGACGAACAGCAGTTCCCCCCTACGAGCAGTACTTC. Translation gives CASSRRTAVPPYEQYF.

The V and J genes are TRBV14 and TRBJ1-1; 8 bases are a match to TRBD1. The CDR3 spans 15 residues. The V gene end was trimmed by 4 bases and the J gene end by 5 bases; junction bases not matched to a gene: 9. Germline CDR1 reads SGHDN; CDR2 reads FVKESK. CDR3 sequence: CASSLQGARMTEAFF. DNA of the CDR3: TGTGCCAGCAGCCTTCAGGGGGCGAGGATGACTGAAGCTTTCTTT.

CDR3 nucleotide sequence: TGTGCCAGCAGCTCCGCACAGGGAAATGGTGAAAAACTGTTTTTT. Amino acids: CASSSAQGNGEKLFF. The chain uses TRBV7-6 and TRBJ1-4; maybe TRBD1 (6 bases). The CDR3 is 15 amino acids. The germline V gene has CDR1 SGHVS and CDR2 FNYEAQ. V shed 4 bases and J shed 7 bases, with 16 bases lying between them.

CDR3 in amino acids: CASSQEGDLVLGGYTF. For the CDR3, the DNA is TGTGCCAGCAGCCAAGAAGGGGATCTGGTGTTAGGTGGCTACACCTTC. The V gene is TRBV3-1 (or the pseudogene TRBV3-2), the J gene TRBJ1-2; possibly TRBD1 for D (5 bases). CDR1 and CDR2 from the germline V gene are LGHDT and YNNKEL (reference sequence). The V gene lost 0 bases and the J gene lost 7 bases, with 18 bases spanning the gap. The CDR3 has 16 amino acids.

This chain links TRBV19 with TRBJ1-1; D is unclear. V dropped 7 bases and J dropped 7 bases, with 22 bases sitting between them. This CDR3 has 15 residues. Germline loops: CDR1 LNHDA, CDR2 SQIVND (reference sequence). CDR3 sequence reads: CASKLDRQSYGEAFF. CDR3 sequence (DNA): TGTGCCAGTAAGTTGGATAGACAAAGCTACGGTGAAGCTTTCTTT.

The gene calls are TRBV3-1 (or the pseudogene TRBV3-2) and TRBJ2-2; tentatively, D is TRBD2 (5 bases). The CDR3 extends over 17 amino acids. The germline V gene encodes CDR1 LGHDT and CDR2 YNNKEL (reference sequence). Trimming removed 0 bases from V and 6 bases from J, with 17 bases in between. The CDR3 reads CASSQDRLYRGPGELFF. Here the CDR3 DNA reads TGTGCCAGCAGCCAAGATCGGTTATACCGAGGGCCCGGGGAGCTGTTTTTT.

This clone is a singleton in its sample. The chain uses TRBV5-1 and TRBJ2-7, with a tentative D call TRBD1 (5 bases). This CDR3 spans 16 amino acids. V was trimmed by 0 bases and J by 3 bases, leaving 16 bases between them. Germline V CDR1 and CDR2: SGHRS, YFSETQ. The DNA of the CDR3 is TGCGCCAGCAGCTTGGCCTGGGGCAGGGCGGACTACGAGCAGTACTTC. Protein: CASSLAWGRADYEQYF.

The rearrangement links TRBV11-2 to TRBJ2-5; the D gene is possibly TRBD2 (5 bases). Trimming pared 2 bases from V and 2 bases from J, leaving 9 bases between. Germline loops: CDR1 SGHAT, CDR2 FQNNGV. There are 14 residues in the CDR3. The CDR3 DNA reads TGTGCCAGCAGCTTATACCGGGGTCAAGAGACCCAGTACTTC. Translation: CASSLYRGQETQYF.

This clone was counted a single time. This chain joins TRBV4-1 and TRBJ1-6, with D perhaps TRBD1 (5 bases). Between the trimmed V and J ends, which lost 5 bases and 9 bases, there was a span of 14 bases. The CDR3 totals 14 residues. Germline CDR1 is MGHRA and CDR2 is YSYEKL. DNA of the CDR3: TGCGCCAGCAGCGGGGGAGGCATGGGTTCACCCCTCCACTTT. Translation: CASSGGGMGSPLHF.

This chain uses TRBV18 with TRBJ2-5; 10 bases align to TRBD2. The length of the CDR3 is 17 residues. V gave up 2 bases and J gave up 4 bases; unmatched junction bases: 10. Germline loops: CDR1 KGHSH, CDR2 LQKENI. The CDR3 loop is CASSPRWASGGGETQYF. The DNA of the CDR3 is TGTGCCAGCTCACCAAGGTGGGCTAGCGGGGGAGGAGAGACCCAGTACTTC.

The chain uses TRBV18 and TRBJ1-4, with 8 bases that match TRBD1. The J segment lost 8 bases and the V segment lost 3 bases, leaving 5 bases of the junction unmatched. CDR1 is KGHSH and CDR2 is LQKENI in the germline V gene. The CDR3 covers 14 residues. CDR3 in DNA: TGTGCCAGCTCACCGGGACAGGCGGGCGAAAAACTGTTTTTT. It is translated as CASSPGQAGEKLFF. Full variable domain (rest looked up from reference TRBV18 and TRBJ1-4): NAGVMQNPRHLVRRRGQEARLRCSPMKGHSHVYWYRQLPEEGLKFMVYLQKENIIDESGMPKERFSAEFPKEGPSILRIQQVVRGDSAAYFCASSPGQAGEKLFFGSGTQLSVL.

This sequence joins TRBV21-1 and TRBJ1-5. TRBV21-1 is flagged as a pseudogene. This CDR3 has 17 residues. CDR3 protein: CASSKVGEGWPRQPQHF. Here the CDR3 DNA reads TGTGCCAGCAGCAAAGTCGGGGAAGGGTGGCCCAGACAGCCCCAGCATTTT.

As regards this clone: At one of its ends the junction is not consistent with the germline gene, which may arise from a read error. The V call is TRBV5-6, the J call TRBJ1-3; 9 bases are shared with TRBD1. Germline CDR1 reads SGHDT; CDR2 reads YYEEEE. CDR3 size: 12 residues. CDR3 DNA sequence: TGTGCCAGCAGCTTGGGGACCGGGACAGGGCGTTTT. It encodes CASSLGTGTGRF.

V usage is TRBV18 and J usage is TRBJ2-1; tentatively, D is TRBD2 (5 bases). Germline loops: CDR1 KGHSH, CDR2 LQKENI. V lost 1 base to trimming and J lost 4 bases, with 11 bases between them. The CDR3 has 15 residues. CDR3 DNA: TGTGCCAGCTCACCACTAACGGACTTATACAATGAGCAGTTCTTC. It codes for CASSPLTDLYNEQFF.

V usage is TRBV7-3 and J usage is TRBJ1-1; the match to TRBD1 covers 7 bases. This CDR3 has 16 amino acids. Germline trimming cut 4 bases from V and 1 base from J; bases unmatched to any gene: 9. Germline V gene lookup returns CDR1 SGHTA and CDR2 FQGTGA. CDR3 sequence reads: CASSSTGVRANTEAFF. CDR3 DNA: TGTGCCAGCAGCTCTACAGGGGTCCGGGCGAACACTGAAGCTTTCTTT.